Listed below are T cell receptor beta chains from one sample, sequenced in a study of cytomegalovirus exposure and HLA in healthy donors. This table comes from immunoSEQ multiplex PCR, and its TCRdb copy is limited to in-frame clones, with some not included. Of approximately 180,000 clones in the sample, about 80% are singletons; the top ten hold roughly 2%. The sample taken for sequencing was PBMCs. The receptors come from a young woman in good health and CMV-seronegative. CDR3s include the opening cysteine and the closing phenylalanine or tryptophan. The D gene is left open where the match is weak. Size values are once, few and many counts, or a class for expanded clones, and some rows have none.

D,J,V,size,CDR3
.,TRBJ2-2,TRBV2,.,CASSNIAETNTGELFF
.,TRBJ2-7,TRBV5-3,.,CARSPGEQYF
.,TRBJ2-1,TRBV14,.,CASSQGGWKVKNEQFF
.,TRBJ2-1,TRBV30,.,CAWSVGGTGYNEQFF
TRBD1,TRBJ1-6,TRBV6-5,few,CASSQGENSPLHF
.,TRBJ2-5,TRBV21-1,.,CASSKAVVVFETQYF
TRBD1,TRBJ2-7,TRBV6-5,.,CASRRTGGKFDEQYF
.,.,TRBV19,.,CASSRTPYEQYF
.,TRBJ2-7,TRBV6-1,.,CASRGGQSSYEQYF
.,TRBJ2-7,TRBV6-6,.,CASSKPASVFFYEQYF
.,TRBJ1-1,TRBV7-8,.,CASTLTVTNTEAFF
.,TRBJ2-5,TRBV5-1,once,CASSLQGAEVETQYF
.,TRBJ1-1,TRBV10-3,once,CAISESRLDAGSPAFF
TRBD1,TRBJ1-6,TRBV5-4,.,CASSLEQGDWSPLHF
TRBD1,TRBJ2-7,TRBV7-9,.,CASSKSGTGRDEQYF
.,TRBJ1-5,TRBV27,.,CASSGGNQNQPQHF
.,TRBJ1-5,TRBV6-5,.,CASSYRRFQPQHF
.,TRBJ1-5,TRBV19,.,CASSTRQANQPQHF
TRBD1,TRBJ2-4,TRBV6-6,.,CASSLTGTKNIQYF
.,TRBJ1-5,TRBV25-1,few,CASSVSGNQPQHF
.,TRBJ2-7,TRBV4-1,few,CASSQGTGPYEQYF
.,TRBJ2-2,TRBV7-9,few,CSSSFDSPTGELFF
TRBD2,TRBJ2-7,TRBV2,.,CASSRLAGSLEQYF
TRBD1,TRBJ1-2,TRBV28,.,CASSQGQGHYGYTF
TRBD2,TRBJ2-2,TRBV19,once,CATRAGTNTGELFF
.,.,TRBV9,.,CASSTNSWLGGDEQYF
TRBD2,TRBJ2-2,TRBV30,.,CAWSTRTSGGNTGELFF